The entry below describes one T cell receptor beta chain. Its matching antigen is unknown. The data were obtained in a study of post-analysis software for immune sequencing data. Broader study findings: Higher frequency in patients than in controls was seen for about 5 TRBV segments, with TRBV5-6, TRBV5-1 and TRBV20-1 among them. Controls' normalized Chao1 diversity significantly exceeded that of multiple sclerosis patients.

V was clipped by 6 bases and J by 10 bases, with 13 bases between them. The germline V gene encodes CDR1 DFQATT and CDR2 SNEGSKA (reference sequence). The CDR3 covers 11 residues. Unique molecular identifiers were built into the TCR beta cDNA libraries. Input of about 0.9 to 10 million T cells yielded 500,000 to 550,000 cDNA molecules. TCRdb ran MiXCR on the PCR reads and lists one entry per CDR3 protein. The sample records about 380,000 distinct CDR3 sequences, roughly 35% being singletons. This clonotype originated in a girl between 10 and 17 years old with multiple sclerosis. V usage is TRBV20-1 and J usage is TRBJ2-1; D is uncertain. The specimen sequenced was blood. CDR3 sequence (DNA): TGCAGTGCCCTTGGACCCGTCGAGCAGTTCTTC. It is translated as CSALGPVEQFF.